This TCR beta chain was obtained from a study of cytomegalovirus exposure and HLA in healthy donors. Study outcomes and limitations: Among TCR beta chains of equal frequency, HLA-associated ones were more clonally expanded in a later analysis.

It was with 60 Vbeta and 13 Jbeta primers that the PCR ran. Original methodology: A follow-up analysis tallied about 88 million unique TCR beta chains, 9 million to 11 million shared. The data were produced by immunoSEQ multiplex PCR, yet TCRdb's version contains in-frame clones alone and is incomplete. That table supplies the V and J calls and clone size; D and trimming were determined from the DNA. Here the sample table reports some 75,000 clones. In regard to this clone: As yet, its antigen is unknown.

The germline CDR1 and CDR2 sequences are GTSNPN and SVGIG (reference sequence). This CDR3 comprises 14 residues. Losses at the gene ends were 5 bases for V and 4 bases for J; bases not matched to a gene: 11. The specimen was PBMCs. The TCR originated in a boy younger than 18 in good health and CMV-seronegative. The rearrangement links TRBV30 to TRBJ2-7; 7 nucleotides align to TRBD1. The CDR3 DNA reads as TGTGCCTGGCGTGGGACAGCGCCAGGGTACGAGCAGTACTTC. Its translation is CAWRGTAPGYEQYF.